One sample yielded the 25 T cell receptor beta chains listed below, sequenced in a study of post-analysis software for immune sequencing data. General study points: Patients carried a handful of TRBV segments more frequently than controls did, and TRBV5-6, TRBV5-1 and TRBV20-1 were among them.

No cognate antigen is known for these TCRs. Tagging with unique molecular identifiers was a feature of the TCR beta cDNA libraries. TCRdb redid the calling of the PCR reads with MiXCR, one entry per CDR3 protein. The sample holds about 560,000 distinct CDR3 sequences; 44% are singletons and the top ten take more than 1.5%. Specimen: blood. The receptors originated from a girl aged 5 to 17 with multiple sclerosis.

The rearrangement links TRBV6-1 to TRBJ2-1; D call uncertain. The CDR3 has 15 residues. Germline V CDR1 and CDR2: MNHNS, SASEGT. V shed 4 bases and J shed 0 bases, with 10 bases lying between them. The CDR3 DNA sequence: TGTGCCAGCAGTGTTGGACGTACCTCCTACAATGAGCAGTTCTTC. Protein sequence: CASSVGRTSYNEQFF.

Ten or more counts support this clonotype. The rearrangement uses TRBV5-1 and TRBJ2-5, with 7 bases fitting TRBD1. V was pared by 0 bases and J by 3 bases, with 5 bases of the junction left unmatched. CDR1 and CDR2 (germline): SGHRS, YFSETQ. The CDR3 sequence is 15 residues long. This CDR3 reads CASSLAGTEKETQYF. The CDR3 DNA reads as TGCGCCAGCAGCTTGGCCGGGACAGAGAAAGAGACCCAGTACTTC.

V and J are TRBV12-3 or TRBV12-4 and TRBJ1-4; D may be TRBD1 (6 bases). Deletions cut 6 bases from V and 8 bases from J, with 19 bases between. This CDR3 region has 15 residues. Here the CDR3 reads CASSIGGRGKEKLFF. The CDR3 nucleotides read TGTGCCAGCAGCATTGGGGGGCGAGGAAAGGAAAAACTGTTTTTT.

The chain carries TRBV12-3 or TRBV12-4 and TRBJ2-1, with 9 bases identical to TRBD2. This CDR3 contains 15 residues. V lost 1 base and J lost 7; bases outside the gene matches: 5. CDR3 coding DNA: TGTGCCAGCAGTTTAGGGGCTAGCGGGGCGAATGAGCAGTTCTTC. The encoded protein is CASSLGASGANEQFF.

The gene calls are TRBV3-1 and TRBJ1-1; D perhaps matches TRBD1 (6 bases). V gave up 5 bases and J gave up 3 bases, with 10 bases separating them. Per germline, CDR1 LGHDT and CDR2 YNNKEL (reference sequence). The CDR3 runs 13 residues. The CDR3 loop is CASSNPGDTEAFF. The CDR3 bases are TGTGCCAGCAGCAATCCAGGGGACACTGAAGCTTTCTTT.

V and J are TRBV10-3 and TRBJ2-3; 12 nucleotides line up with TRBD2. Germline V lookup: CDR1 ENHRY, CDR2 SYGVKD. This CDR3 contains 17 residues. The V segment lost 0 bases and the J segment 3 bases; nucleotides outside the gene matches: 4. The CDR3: CAISESTSGRGTDTQYF. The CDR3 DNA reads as TGTGCCATCAGTGAGTCGACTAGCGGGAGAGGTACAGATACGCAGTATTTT.

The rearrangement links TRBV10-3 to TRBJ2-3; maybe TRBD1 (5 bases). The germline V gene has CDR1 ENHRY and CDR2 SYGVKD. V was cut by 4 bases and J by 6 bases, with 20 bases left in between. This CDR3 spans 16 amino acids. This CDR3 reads CAISGPKKTVPDTQYF. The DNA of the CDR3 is TGTGCCATCAGTGGGCCTAAAAAGACAGTTCCGGATACGCAGTATTTT.

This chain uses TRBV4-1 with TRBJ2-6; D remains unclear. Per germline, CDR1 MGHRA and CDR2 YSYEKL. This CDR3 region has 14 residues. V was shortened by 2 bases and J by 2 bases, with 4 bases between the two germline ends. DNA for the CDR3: TGCGCCAGCAGCCAAACCCCTGGGGCCAACGTCCTGACTTTC. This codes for CASSQTPGANVLTF.

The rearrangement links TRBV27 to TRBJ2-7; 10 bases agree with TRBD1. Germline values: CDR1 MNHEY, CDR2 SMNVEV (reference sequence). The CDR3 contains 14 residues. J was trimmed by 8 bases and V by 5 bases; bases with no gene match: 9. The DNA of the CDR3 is TGTGCCAGCAGTCCGGGACAGGGGTCTAGTAAGCAGTACTTC. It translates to CASSPGQGSSKQYF.

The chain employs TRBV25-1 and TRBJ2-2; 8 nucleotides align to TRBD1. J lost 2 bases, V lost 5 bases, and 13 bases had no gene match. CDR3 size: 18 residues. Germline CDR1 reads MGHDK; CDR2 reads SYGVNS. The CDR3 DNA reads TGTGCCAGCAGTCCCCTTTGGGGGACAGGAAAAAACACCGGGGAGCTGTTTTTT. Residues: CASSPLWGTGKNTGELFF.

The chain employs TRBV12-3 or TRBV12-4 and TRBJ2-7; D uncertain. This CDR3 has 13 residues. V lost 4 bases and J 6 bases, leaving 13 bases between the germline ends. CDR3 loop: CASSSDGRSEQYF. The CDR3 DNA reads TGTGCCAGCAGTTCGGACGGGCGCTCCGAGCAGTACTTC.

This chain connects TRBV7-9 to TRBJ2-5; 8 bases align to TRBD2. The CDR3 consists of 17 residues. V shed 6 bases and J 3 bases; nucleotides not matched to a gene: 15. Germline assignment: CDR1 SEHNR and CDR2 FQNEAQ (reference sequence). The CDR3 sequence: CASRPPSGGLTEETQYF. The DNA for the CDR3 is TGTGCCAGCAGGCCCCCCTCGGGGGGGCTGACGGAAGAGACCCAGTACTTC.

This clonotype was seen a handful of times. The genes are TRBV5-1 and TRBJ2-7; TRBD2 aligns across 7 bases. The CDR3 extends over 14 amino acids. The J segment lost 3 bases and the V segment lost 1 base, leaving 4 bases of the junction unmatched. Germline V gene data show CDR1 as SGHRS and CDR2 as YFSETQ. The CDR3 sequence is CASSLSRGVYEQYF. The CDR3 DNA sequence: TGCGCCAGCAGCTTGAGCCGGGGGGTCTACGAGCAGTACTTC.

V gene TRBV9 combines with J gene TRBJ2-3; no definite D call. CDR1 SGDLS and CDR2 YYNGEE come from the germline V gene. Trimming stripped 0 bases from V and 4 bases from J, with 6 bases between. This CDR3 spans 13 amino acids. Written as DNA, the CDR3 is TGTGCCAGCAGCGTAGACCCTCCAGATACGCAGTATTTT. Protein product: CASSVDPPDTQYF.

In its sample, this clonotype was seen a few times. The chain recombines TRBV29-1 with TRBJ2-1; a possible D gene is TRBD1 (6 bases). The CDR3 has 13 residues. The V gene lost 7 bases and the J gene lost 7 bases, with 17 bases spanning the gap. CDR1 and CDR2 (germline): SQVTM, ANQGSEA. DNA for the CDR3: TGCAGCGGGGGGTTACAGGGAACTAATGAGCAGTTCTTC. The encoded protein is CSGGLQGTNEQFF.

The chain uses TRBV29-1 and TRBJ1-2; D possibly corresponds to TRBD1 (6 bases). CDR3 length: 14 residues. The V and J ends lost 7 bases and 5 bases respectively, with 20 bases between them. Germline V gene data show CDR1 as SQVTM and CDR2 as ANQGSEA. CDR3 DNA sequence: TGCAGCGCCCGAGAGTGGGACACCCCTTATGGCTACACCTTC. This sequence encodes CSAREWDTPYGYTF.

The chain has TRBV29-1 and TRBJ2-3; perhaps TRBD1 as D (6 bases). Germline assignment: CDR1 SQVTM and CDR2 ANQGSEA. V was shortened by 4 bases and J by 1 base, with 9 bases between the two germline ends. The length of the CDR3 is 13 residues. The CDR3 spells CSVAAGGTDTQYF. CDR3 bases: TGCAGCGTTGCGGCAGGGGGCACAGATACGCAGTATTTT.

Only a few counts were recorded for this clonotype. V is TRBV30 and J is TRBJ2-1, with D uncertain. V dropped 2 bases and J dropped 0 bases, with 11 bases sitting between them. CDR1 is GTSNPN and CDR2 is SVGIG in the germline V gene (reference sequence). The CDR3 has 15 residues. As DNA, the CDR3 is TGTGCCTGGAGTCAAGGACCTAGCTCCTACAATGAGCAGTTCTTC. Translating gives CAWSQGPSSYNEQFF.

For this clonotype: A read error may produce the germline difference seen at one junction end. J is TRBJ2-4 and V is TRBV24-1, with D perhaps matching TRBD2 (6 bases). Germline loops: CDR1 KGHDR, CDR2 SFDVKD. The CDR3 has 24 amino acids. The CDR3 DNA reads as TGTGTCACCACCGATTACCCTAGCGAAAAGAACCCACCCCGGGTAATATTGTCAAAAAACATTCAGTACTTC. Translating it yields CVTTDYPSEKNPPRVILSKNIQYF.

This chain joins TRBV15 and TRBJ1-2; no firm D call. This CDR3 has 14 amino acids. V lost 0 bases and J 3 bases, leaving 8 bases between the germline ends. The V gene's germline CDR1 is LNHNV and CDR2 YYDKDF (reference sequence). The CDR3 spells CATSRDGGYYGYTF. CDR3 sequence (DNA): TGTGCCACCAGCAGAGATGGAGGTTACTATGGCTACACCTTC. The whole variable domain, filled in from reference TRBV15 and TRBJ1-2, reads DAMVIQNPRYQVTQFGKPVTLSCSQTLNHNVMYWYQQKSSQAPKLLFHYYDKDFNNEADTPDNFQSRRPNTSFCFLDIRSPGLGDTAMYLCATSRDGGYYGYTFGSGTRLTVV.

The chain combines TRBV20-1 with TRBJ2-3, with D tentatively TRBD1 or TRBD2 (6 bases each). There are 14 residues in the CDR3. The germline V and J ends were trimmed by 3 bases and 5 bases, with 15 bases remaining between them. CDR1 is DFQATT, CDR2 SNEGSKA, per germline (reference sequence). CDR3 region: CSASQLEGGDTQYF. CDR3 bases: TGCAGTGCTAGTCAACTGGAGGGGGGAGATACGCAGTATTTT.

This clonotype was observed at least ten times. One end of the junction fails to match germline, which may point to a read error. In DNA, the CDR3 is TGTGCCAGCAGCCTTGGGGACAGTTCCTACGAGCAGTACTTC. Residues: CASSLGDSSYEQYF. This chain connects TRBV5-1 to TRBJ2-7; 7 nucleotides match TRBD1. Germline CDR1 reads SGHRS; CDR2 reads YFSETQ. This CDR3 region has 14 residues.

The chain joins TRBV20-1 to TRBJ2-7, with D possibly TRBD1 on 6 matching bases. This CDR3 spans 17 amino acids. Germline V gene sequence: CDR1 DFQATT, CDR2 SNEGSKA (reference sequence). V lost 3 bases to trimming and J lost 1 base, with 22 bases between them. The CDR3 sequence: CSASKPPDRHYSYEQYF. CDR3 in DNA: TGCAGTGCTAGTAAACCCCCCGACAGGCACTATTCCTACGAGCAGTACTTC.

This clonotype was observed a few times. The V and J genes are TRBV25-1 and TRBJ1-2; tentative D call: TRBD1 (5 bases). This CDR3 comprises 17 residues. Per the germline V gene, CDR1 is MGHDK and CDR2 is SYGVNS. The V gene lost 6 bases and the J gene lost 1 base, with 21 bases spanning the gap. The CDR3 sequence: CASSPSPGTEDNYGYTF. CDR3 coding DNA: TGTGCCAGCAGCCCATCACCCGGGACGGAAGATAACTATGGCTACACCTTC.

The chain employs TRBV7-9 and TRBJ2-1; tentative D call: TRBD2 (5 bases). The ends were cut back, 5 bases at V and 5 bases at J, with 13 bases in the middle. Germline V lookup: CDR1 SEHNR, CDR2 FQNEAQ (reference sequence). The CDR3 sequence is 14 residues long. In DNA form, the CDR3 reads TGTGCCAGCAGCGTCCCGGGGTCGAACAATGAGCAGTTCTTC. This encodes CASSVPGSNNEQFF.